The sequence of this T cell receptor beta chain was determined in a study of response to subunit inactivated influenza vaccine. TCRdb reanalysed the RT-PCR reads using MiXCR and keeps one entry per CDR3 protein. This table holds about 570,000 distinct CDR3 sequences, 12% found once. There are a few counts of this clonotype. The germline V gene has CDR1 MNHEY and CDR2 SVGAGI. There are 17 residues in the CDR3. Trimming removed 0 bases from V and 0 bases from J, with 12 bases in between. The TCR was taken from a man aged 50-60 years who received an inactivated influenza vaccine. The sample consisted of PBMCs from blood, taken on the day of vaccination. The chain links TRBV6-5 to TRBJ1-5, with D unclear. The DNA of the CDR3 is TGTGCCAGCAGTTACTCGGACTCCTCATATAGCAATCAGCCCCAGCATTTT. Translating gives CASSYSDSSYSNQPQHF.